The rows below give T cell receptor beta chains drawn from one sample of a study of shared clonotypes between healthy human individuals. Clones were sequenced by immunoSEQ multiplex PCR, and TCRdb holds only the in-frame ones, with some missing. This table holds around 2.1 million clones, about 93% found once. The material sequenced was naive CD8+ T cells from PBMCs. The receptor source for this set is a man in his late teens or twenties in good health. Some clones in this sample may be carry-over from other donors' samples. Both conserved end residues are part of each CDR3. The order of the fields is V gene, CDR3 length, clone size, CDR3 protein. Expanded clones are given a class, and other clones once, few, many or no size at all.

TRBV4-1	15	NA	CASSHTQGPHYEQYF
TRBV19	15	NA	CASSIGGWGKNIQYF
TRBV10-2	15	NA	CASSDLGVPEETQYF
TRBV4-1	14	NA	CASSQGTRDYEQYF
TRBV10-2	14	NA	CASSSSGRAYEQYF
TRBV7-9	13	NA	CASSLVASGEQYF
TRBV7-3	15	NA	CASSLMATAADTQYF
TRBV9	13	NA	CASSTGVNTEAFF
TRBV6-5	14	once	CASSEGLGKNIQYF
TRBV4-1	16	NA	CASSPRGPLVGYEQYF
TRBV2	18	NA	CASSIPGLAGGASYEQYF
TRBV29-1	11	NA	CRAGSYNEQFF
TRBV27	18	NA	CASSLSEQGASYNEKLFF
TRBV5-6	16	NA	CASSLVGGRAGETQYF
TRBV29-1	15	NA	CSVEDRTDSSYGYTF
TRBV7-9	14	NA	CASSLVGGSDTQYF
TRBV7-2	15	NA	CARDGGGGPAGELFF
TRBV19	13	once	CASSIDQTYEQYF
TRBV11-2	16	NA	CASSLLRRSSGNTIYF
TRBV6-5	12	NA	CASSPGTYEQYF
TRBV5-8	15	NA	CASSLARGGYTEAFF
TRBV15	14	NA	CATSFGLAKNIQYF